The T cell receptor beta chain under discussion was sequenced for a study of CD8 T cells in ankylosing spondylitis. The table lists this clonotype with a few counts. TCRdb reanalysed the 5' RACE reads using MiXCR and keeps one entry per CDR3 protein. The sample has around 300,000 distinct CDR3 sequences; about 20% are singletons. Unmatched junction bases numbered 3, after V lost 4 bases and J lost 7 bases. The CDR3 sequence is 11 residues long. Germline V lookup: CDR1 SQVTM, CDR2 ANQGSEA. Material: blood, either unsorted or a sorted T cell fraction (not recorded which). J is TRBJ1-1 and V is TRBV29-1; 7 bases map to TRBD1. This TCR was recovered from a female donor with ankylosing spondylitis or in good health (not recorded which). CDR3 in DNA: TGCAGCGTTGCCCGGGACAGTGAAGCTTTCTTT. Protein: CSVARDSEAFF.